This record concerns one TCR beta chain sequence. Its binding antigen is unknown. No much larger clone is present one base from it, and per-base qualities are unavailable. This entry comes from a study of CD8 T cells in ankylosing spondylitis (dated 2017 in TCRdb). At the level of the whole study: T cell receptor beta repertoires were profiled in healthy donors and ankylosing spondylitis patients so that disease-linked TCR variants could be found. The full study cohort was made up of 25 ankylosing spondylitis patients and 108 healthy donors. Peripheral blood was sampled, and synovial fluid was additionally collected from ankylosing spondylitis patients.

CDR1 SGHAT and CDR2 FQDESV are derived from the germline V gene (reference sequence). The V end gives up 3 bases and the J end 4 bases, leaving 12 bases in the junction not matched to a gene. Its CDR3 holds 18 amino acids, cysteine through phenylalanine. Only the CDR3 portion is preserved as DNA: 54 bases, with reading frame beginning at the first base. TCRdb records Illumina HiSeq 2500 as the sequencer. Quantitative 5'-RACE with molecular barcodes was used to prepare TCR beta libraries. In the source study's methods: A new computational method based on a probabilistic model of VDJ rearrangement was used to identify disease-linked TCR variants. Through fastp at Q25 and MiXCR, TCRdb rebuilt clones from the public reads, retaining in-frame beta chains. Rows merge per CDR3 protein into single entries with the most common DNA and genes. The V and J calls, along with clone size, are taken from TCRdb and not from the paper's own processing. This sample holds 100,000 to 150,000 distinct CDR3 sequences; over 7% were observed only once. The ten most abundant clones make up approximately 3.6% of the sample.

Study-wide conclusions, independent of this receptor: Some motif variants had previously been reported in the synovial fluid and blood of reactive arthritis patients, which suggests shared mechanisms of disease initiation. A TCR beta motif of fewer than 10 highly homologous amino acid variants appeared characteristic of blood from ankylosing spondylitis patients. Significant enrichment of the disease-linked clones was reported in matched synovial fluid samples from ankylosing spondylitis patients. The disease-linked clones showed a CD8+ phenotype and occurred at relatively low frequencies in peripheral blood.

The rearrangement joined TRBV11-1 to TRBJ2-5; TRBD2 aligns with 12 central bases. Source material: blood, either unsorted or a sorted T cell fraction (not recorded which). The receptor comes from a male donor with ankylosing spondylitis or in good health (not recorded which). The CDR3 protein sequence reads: CASSFRLAGGRIGETQYF. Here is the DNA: TGTGCCAGCAGCTTTCGGCTAGCGGGAGGGCGTATAGGAGAGACCCAGTACTTC.